These 11 T cell receptor beta chains share one sample of origin, sequenced in a study of diagnostic markers for celiac disease. TCRdb reprocessed the reads, keeping one entry per CDR3 protein, no DNA. This table lists roughly 5,700 distinct CDR3 sequences. What was sequenced was either unsorted cells or a sorted T cell fraction (not recorded which). The receptors come from a human donor. This table probably holds off-target reads from a library built for another chain.

The rearrangement joins TRBV10-2 to TRBJ1-3. The germline CDR1 and CDR2 sequences are WSHSY and SAAADI. CDR3 length equals 13 residues. This chain's CDR3 is CASSEQVRNTIYF.

V is TRBV21-1 and J is TRBJ2-1; as DNA is missing, the TRBD2 call by TCRdb cannot be tested. TRBV21-1 is classified as a pseudogene. The CDR3 consists of 17 residues. CDR3 loop: CASSKGRPGLGYNEQFF.

Considering frequency, this clonotype is medium-sized. V and J are TRBV5-1 and TRBJ1-1; TCRdb picks TRBD1, but there is no DNA to check that call. Germline loops: CDR1 SGHRS, CDR2 YFSETQ. The CDR3 length is 15 residues. CDR3: CASSTRDSQNTEAFF.

The chain links TRBV2 to TRBJ2-7; TCRdb reports TRBD1, a call that lacks DNA to check it against. CDR3 length: 13 amino acids. Germline V lookup: CDR1 SNHLY, CDR2 FYNNEI. This CDR3 is CASIQGDSYEQYF.

This clonotype registers large (0.1 to 1%) by frequency. The CDR3 region is CAISVRQARYNEQFF. This chain joins TRBV10-3 and TRBJ2-1; checking the TCRdb D call of TRBD1 is not possible without DNA. This CDR3 has 15 amino acids. The germline V gene encodes CDR1 ENHRY and CDR2 SYGVKD.

The chain is built from TRBV2 and TRBJ2-5; the TCRdb D gene call, TRBD2, has no DNA to confirm it. The germline V gene has CDR1 SNHLY and CDR2 FYNNEI. The CDR3 is 14 residues long. CDR3 loop: CASMTSGGLETQYF.

This chain connects TRBV21-1 to TRBJ2-4; the D call from TCRdb, TRBD1, cannot be confirmed without DNA. TRBV21-1 is shown as a pseudogene. CDR3 size: 12 residues. The CDR3 region is CASSKTGRGQYF.

This rearrangement joins TRBV20-1 to TRBJ1-2. Germline V gives CDR1 DFQATT, CDR2 SNEGSKA (reference sequence). CDR3 size: 14 residues. CDR3 residues: CSARTSSGNYGYTF.

The chain employs TRBV12-3 or TRBV12-4 and TRBJ1-2; TCRdb lists TRBD1, though no DNA is available to test this call. CDR3 size: 12 residues. The CDR3 loop is CASSGIRGGYTF.

The chain combines TRBV29-1 with TRBJ2-1; the D gene TCRdb calls, TRBD2, cannot be checked with no DNA. This CDR3 is built from 13 residues. CDR1 SQVTM and CDR2 ANQGSEA come from the germline V gene. The CDR3 loop is CSVSSGRAQEQFF.

The CDR3 reads CASSPGQGHRRETQYF. This chain joins TRBV5-1 and TRBJ2-5; TCRdb's D gene call, TRBD1, goes unchecked for lack of DNA. CDR3 size: 16 residues. Germline CDR1 SGHRS, CDR2 YFSETQ. The full variable domain, rest sourced from reference TRBV5-1 and TRBJ2-5, is KAGVTQTPRYLIKTRGQQVTLSCSPISGHRSVSWYQQTPGQGLQFLFEYFSETQRNKGNFPGRFSGRQFSNSRSEMNVSTLELGDSALYLCASSPGQGHRRETQYFGPGTRLLVL.